The clone carrying this TCR beta chain was observed a few times. The antigen is undetermined. The CDR3 spans 13 residues. From germline, CDR1 is MDHEN and CDR2 SYDVKM. The ends were cut back, 4 bases at V and 0 bases at J, with 6 bases in the middle. Positive CCR7 selection of CD45RO-negative cells yielded the naive CD8 cells, and terminally differentiated effector memory CD45RA+ cells were excluded. Here immunoSEQ multiplex PCR was the method, and the copy in TCRdb shows in-frame clones only, minus some. Here the sample spans hundreds of thousands of clones, roughly 95% being singletons. The data belong to a study of shared clonotypes between healthy human individuals. Study-level points and caveats: The four-donor shared clonotypes exceeded non-shared clonotypes in generation probability, with non-shared ones scoring lower. Large sequencing depth failed to make sorted-subset sequencing complete, rarefaction showed.

This TCR derives from a woman between 25 and 40 years old in good health. V usage is TRBV28 and J usage is TRBJ1-1; D not certain. Sequencing was done on a sample of naive CD8+ T cells sorted from blood. The CDR3 here is CASSSPVNTEAFF. In DNA, the CDR3 is TGTGCCAGCAGTTCCCCCGTGAACACTGAAGCTTTCTTT.